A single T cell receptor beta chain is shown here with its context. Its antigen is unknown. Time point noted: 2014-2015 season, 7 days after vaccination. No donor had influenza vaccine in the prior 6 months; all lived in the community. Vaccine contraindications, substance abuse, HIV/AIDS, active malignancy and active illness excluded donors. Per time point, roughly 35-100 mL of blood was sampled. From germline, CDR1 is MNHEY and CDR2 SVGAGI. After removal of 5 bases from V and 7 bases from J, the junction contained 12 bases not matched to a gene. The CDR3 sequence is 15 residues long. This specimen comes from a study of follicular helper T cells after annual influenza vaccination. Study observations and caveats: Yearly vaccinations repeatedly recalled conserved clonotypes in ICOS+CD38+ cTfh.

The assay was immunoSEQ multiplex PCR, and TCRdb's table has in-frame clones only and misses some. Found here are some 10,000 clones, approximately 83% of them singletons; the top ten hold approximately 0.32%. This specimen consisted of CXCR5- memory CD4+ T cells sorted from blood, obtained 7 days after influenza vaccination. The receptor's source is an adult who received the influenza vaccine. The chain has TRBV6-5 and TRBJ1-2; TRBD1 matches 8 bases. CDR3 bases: TGTGCCAGCAGTACCCTAAACCGGGACAGGTTTGGCTACACCTTC. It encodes CASSTLNRDRFGYTF.